One and the same sample provided the 26 T cell receptor beta chains below, sequenced in a study of CD8 T cells in ankylosing spondylitis. Study-level results: A TCR beta motif of several highly homologous variants seemed to mark ankylosing spondylitis blood.

TCRdb redid the calling of the 5' RACE reads with MiXCR, one entry per CDR3 protein. The repertoire holds some 800,000 distinct CDR3 sequences, with around 11% as singletons. Their recognized antigens are unknown. The sequenced material came from blood, either unsorted or a sorted T cell fraction (not recorded which). All receptors come from a male donor with ankylosing spondylitis.

The table lists this clonotype with a few counts. CDR3 loop: CASHEKWGAYGYTF. For the CDR3, the DNA is TGTGCCAGCCATGAAAAATGGGGCGCCTATGGCTACACCTTC. The chain employs TRBV28 and TRBJ1-2; a possible D gene is TRBD1 (5 bases). V lost 8 bases to trimming and J lost 4 bases, with 17 bases between them. Germline CDR1 is MDHEN and CDR2 is SYDVKM. This CDR3 spans 14 amino acids.

Ten or more counts support this clonotype. The rearrangement links TRBV20-1 to TRBJ1-5; TRBD1 is a possible D gene (6 bases). V lost 6 bases to trimming and J lost 2 bases, with 11 bases between them. This CDR3 has 13 residues. Germline V gene data show CDR1 as DFQATT and CDR2 as SNEGSKA (reference sequence). In nucleotides, the CDR3 is TGCAGTGCGCCTCGGACAGGCAATCAGCCCCAGCATTTT. Translation gives CSAPRTGNQPQHF.

The V gene is TRBV20-1, the J gene TRBJ2-7, with D possibly TRBD1 on 5 matching bases. Deletions cut 5 bases from V and 6 bases from J, with 14 bases between. The CDR3 spans 12 residues. Germline V gene lookup returns CDR1 DFQATT and CDR2 SNEGSKA (reference sequence). The chain's CDR3 is CSAYFDSLEQYF. The CDR3 coding sequence is TGCAGTGCTTACTTCGACAGTCTCGAGCAGTACTTC.

V usage is TRBV7-3 and J usage is TRBJ2-4; weak D call: TRBD2 (7 bases). V was clipped by 3 bases and J by 6 bases, with 12 bases between them. CDR3 length: 14 residues. Germline V gene data show CDR1 as SGHTA and CDR2 as FQGTGA. This CDR3 reads CASSLGGRRNIQYF. DNA for the CDR3: TGTGCCAGCAGCTTGGGGGGGCGTAGAAACATTCAGTACTTC.

The chain joins TRBV6-1 to TRBJ1-2; tentatively, D is TRBD1 (6 bases). Germline lookup yields CDR1 MNHNS and CDR2 SASEGT. CDR3 length equals 14 residues. The V and J ends lost 8 bases and 7 bases respectively, with 20 bases between them. CDR3 in amino acids: CASSGRLGGSGYTF. CDR3 DNA sequence: TGTGCCAGCTCCGGGAGGCTCGGGGGCTCTGGCTACACCTTC.

This chain uses TRBV9 with TRBJ1-2; D is uncertain. Germline V gene lookup returns CDR1 SGDLS and CDR2 YYNGEE. The CDR3 covers 15 residues. Trimming removed 4 bases at V and 0 bases at J, with 13 bases between. CDR3 bases: TGTGCCAGCAGCTCACAGCTCTCATCTAACTATGGCTACACCTTC. Residues: CASSSQLSSNYGYTF.

This clonotype was counted between two and nine times. Here the CDR3 DNA reads TGTGCCAGCAAGGGGGAGGATGAGCAGTTCTTC. Translation: CASKGEDEQFF. The rearrangement uses TRBV6-6 and TRBJ2-1; D possibly matches TRBD1 or TRBD2 (6 bases each). V was cut by 7 bases and J by 8 bases, with 9 bases left in between. CDR3 length: 11 amino acids. Germline values: CDR1 MNHNY, CDR2 SVGAGI (reference sequence).

The rearrangement uses TRBV20-1 and TRBJ1-5; D is ambiguous. Trimming took 2 bases from V and 9 from J, leaving 14 bases between them. This CDR3 contains 13 residues. Per the germline V gene, CDR1 is DFQATT and CDR2 is SNEGSKA (reference sequence). CDR3 sequence: CSARRQLPRPQHF. The DNA of the CDR3 is TGCAGTGCTAGACGTCAGCTACCGAGGCCCCAGCATTTT.

V usage is TRBV7-2 and J usage is TRBJ1-3; D gene uncertain. V was trimmed by 8 bases and J by 0 bases, leaving 17 bases between them. CDR1 and CDR2 (germline): SGHTA, FQGNSA. The length of the CDR3 is 16 residues. CDR3 amino acids: CASSQGPSFSGNTIYF. In nucleotides, the CDR3 is TGTGCCAGCTCCCAAGGCCCCAGTTTCTCTGGAAACACCATATATTTT.

This clonotype was seen only a few times. This chain joins TRBV30 and TRBJ1-5, with TRBD1 identical over 7 bases. The CDR3 has 13 residues. With 1 base clipped from V and 4 bases from J, the junction kept 1 base outside the gene matches. The germline gives CDR1 GTSNPN, CDR2 SVGIG (reference sequence). In nucleotides, the CDR3 is TGTGCCTGGAGTGCGACAGGGAATCAGCCCCAGCATTTT. This translates into CAWSATGNQPQHF.

This chain links TRBV20-1 with TRBJ1-6, with 8 bases fitting TRBD1. Losses at the gene ends were 5 bases for V and 2 bases for J; bases not matched to a gene: 5. The CDR3 spans 15 residues. Looked up from germline, CDR1 is DFQATT and CDR2 is SNEGSKA (reference sequence). The CDR3 DNA is TGCAGTGCTCGACAGGGGCTAGCCTATAATTCACCCCTCCACTTT. The encoded protein is CSARQGLAYNSPLHF.

Many counts were recorded for this clonotype. The J gene is TRBJ2-7, the V gene TRBV7-2; D is undetermined. The germline gives CDR1 SGHTA, CDR2 FQGNSA. The length of the CDR3 is 13 residues. V dropped 6 bases and J dropped 0 bases, with 9 bases sitting between them. As DNA, the CDR3 is TGTGCCAGCAGTTTAAGGATCTCCTACGAGCAGTACTTC. Protein product: CASSLRISYEQYF.

The chain has TRBV20-1 and TRBJ2-2; D may be TRBD2 (6 bases). Germline CDR1 is DFQATT and CDR2 is SNEGSKA (reference sequence). The CDR3 sequence is 15 residues long. V was pared by 3 bases and J by 2 bases, with 13 bases between. The chain's CDR3 is CSASPGGYNTGELFF. CDR3 nucleotides: TGCAGTGCTAGTCCCGGGGGTTACAACACCGGGGAGCTGTTTTTT.

This clonotype was seen only a few times. An end of the junction does not agree with germline; a read error may underlie this. The chain joins TRBV6-2 or TRBV6-3 to TRBJ2-1; D uncertain. The CDR3 spans 11 residues. In germline, CDR1 is MNHEY, CDR2 SVGEGT. As DNA, the CDR3 is TGTGCCAGCAGTCACTCGGGTGAGCAGTTCTTC. This gives the protein CASSHSGEQFF.

This clonotype has only a few counts. This chain joins TRBV19 and TRBJ1-1; D remains unclear. This CDR3 is 14 amino acids long. The V gene lost 10 bases and the J gene lost 3 bases, with 18 bases spanning the gap. Germline CDR1 and CDR2: LNHDA and SQIVND (reference sequence). The CDR3 DNA reads as TGTGCCATAGCAAAGAGGGCGCGGGACACTGAAGCTTTCTTT. Encoded protein: CAIAKRARDTEAFF. Full variable domain (outside the CDR3, taken from reference TRBV19 and TRBJ1-1): DGGITQSPKYLFRKEGQNVTLSCEQNLNHDAMYWYRQDPGQGLRLIYYSQIVNDFQKGDIAEGYSVSREKKESFPLTVTSAQKNPTAFYLCAIAKRARDTEAFFGQGTRLTVV.

The V and J genes are TRBV20-1 and TRBJ2-3; D is perhaps TRBD1 (5 bases). Germline V lookup: CDR1 DFQATT, CDR2 SNEGSKA (reference sequence). This CDR3 comprises 12 residues. Trimming shortened V by 6 bases and J by 4 bases, and 11 bases separated the two germline ends. This CDR3 reads CSAAQGPDTQYF. In DNA form, the CDR3 reads TGCAGTGCCGCCCAGGGTCCAGATACGCAGTATTTT.

The V call is TRBV28, the J call TRBJ1-1, with D perhaps TRBD1 (5 bases). The length of the CDR3 is 14 residues. Germline V gives CDR1 MDHEN, CDR2 SYDVKM. The V end lost 7 bases, the J end lost 4 bases, and 16 bases lay between the germline ends. The DNA for the CDR3 is TGTGCCAGCACCGTAGCTGGGGCGAGCACTGAAGCTTTCTTT. Its translation is CASTVAGASTEAFF.

This clonotype was observed a few times. The chain joins TRBV4-1 to TRBJ1-1; the match to TRBD1 covers 9 bases. In germline, CDR1 is MGHRA, CDR2 YSYEKL. This CDR3 is built from 16 residues. The J segment lost 10 bases and the V segment lost 3 bases, leaving 15 bases of the junction unmatched. The CDR3 loop reads CASSQGPYRDRERAFF. Here the CDR3 DNA reads TGCGCCAGCAGCCAGGGCCCATACCGGGACAGGGAGAGAGCTTTCTTT.

This clonotype has just a few counts. The chain recombines TRBV7-9 with TRBJ2-3; 7 positions match TRBD2. Germline V gives CDR1 SEHNR, CDR2 FQNEAQ (reference sequence). CDR3 size: 17 residues. V was clipped by 5 bases and J by 2 bases; unmatched bases: 13. The CDR3 loop is CASSGRLAGDYTDTQYF. CDR3 coding DNA: TGTGCCAGCAGCGGCCGACTAGCAGGTGACTACACAGATACGCAGTATTTT. The variable domain in full, with the rest retrieved from reference TRBV7-9 and TRBJ2-3, is DTGVSQNPRHKITKRGQNVTFRCDPISEHNRLYWYRQTLGQGPEFLTYFQNEAQLEKSRLLSDRFSAERPKGSFSTLEIQRTEQGDSAMYLCASSGRLAGDYTDTQYFGPGTRLTVL.

In this sample, this clonotype turned up a few times. V gene TRBV12-3 or TRBV12-4 combines with J gene TRBJ1-1; 8 nucleotides align to TRBD1. The CDR3 length is 14 residues. V was pared by 6 bases and J by 7 bases, with 10 bases of the junction left unmatched. The CDR3 spells CASSPTGGLGEAFF. CDR3 bases: TGTGCCAGCAGCCCAACAGGGGGTTTGGGTGAAGCTTTCTTT.

In this sample, this clonotype turned up a few times. This chain joins TRBV15 and TRBJ1-2, with no clear D. This CDR3 contains 15 residues. V lost 5 bases, J lost 4 bases, and 17 bases lay in between. CDR1 is LNHNV and CDR2 is YYDKDF in the germline V gene (reference sequence). The CDR3 here is CATSPDLGGFYGYTF. The CDR3 DNA is TGTGCCACCAGCCCGGACCTAGGTGGTTTCTATGGCTACACCTTC.

This clonotype has only a few counts. The gene calls are TRBV10-2 and TRBJ1-1, with 9 positions matching TRBD1. Germline V lookup: CDR1 WSHSY, CDR2 SAAADI. The CDR3 is 14 residues long. V was pared by 7 bases and J by 3 bases, with 6 bases of the junction left unmatched. The chain's CDR3 is CASNPTGGYTEAFF. The CDR3 DNA sequence: TGCGCCAGCAATCCGACAGGGGGATACACTGAAGCTTTCTTT.

V and J are TRBV10-3 and TRBJ2-7; 11 bases are a match to TRBD2. This CDR3 has 16 amino acids. Germline V CDR1 and CDR2: ENHRY, SYGVKD. The V and J ends lost 11 bases and 1 base, in that order; junction bases with no gene match: 13. CDR3 DNA: TGTGCCTCCAAGGGGCTAGCGGGAGGTCTGTCCTACGAGCAGTACTTC. Translated, it gives CASKGLAGGLSYEQYF.

The chain employs TRBV11-2 and TRBJ1-1; D gene ambiguous. The germline CDR1 and CDR2 sequences are SGHAT and FQNNGV. The length of the CDR3 is 20 residues. V lost 3 bases, J lost 1 base, and 27 bases lay in between. CDR3 region: CASSFRPIRAGIPKNTEAFF. CDR3 sequence (DNA): TGTGCCAGCAGCTTTAGGCCGATCCGTGCGGGGATCCCCAAGAACACTGAAGCTTTCTTT.

This clonotype was seen a few times. The rearrangement uses TRBV4-1 and TRBJ2-3, with 8 positions matching TRBD2. CDR1 is MGHRA, CDR2 YSYEKL, per germline. Trimming removed 3 bases from V and 5 bases from J; junction bases left unmatched: 7. The CDR3 is made up of 15 amino acids. CDR3: CASSHRAGVEDTQYF. The CDR3 nucleotides read TGCGCCAGCAGCCACCGAGCGGGAGTTGAAGATACGCAGTATTTT.

This clonotype has only a few counts. The V and J genes are TRBV5-1 and TRBJ2-2; D gene uncertain. CDR3 length: 15 residues. Germline V gene sequence: CDR1 SGHRS, CDR2 YFSETQ. The V gene lost 7 bases and the J gene lost 3 bases, with 16 bases spanning the gap. The CDR3 here is CASQSTPDDTGELFF. For the CDR3, the DNA is TGCGCCAGCCAGTCCACCCCCGACGACACCGGGGAGCTGTTTTTT.